This paragraph reports one T cell receptor (beta chain). Its antigen is not identified. These data are taken from a study of radiotherapy plus CTLA-4 blockade in lung cancer. Whole-study findings and limits: There was expansion of tumor-derived TCR clones in blood after radiotherapy plus ipilimumab.

Profiled with immunoSEQ multiplex PCR; TCRdb holds only in-frame clones, not every one. The data hold around 70,000 clones, with under 85% observed a single time. Trimming removed 0 bases from V and 7 bases from J, with 7 bases in between. Germline V gives CDR1 MNHNS, CDR2 SASEGT. This CDR3 has 13 amino acids. The chain couples TRBV6-1 to TRBJ1-5, with D unclear. Sequencing used peripheral blood, obtained from a patient treated with radiotherapy plus ipilimumab. The TCR comes from a human donor with non-small cell lung cancer who had a partial response to radiotherapy plus ipilimumab. The CDR3 spells CASSEAGRQPQHF. The CDR3 DNA is TGTGCCAGCAGTGAAGCGGGGAGACAGCCCCAGCATTTT.